This T cell receptor beta chain originates from a study of T cell changes during pregnancy in multiple sclerosis. Trimming at V came to 3 bases and at J to 4 bases, leaving 11 bases not matched to a gene. Germline-derived CDR1 and CDR2 are KGHSH and LQKENI. The CDR3 is made up of 18 amino acids. Only in-frame clones appear in the TCRdb table, and some are missing; sequencing was by immunoSEQ multiplex PCR. The repertoire holds over 55,000 clones, with roughly 90% as singletons. The rearrangement joins TRBV18 to TRBJ1-3, with 11 bases matching TRBD1. The specimen comprised peripheral blood, sampled after pregnancy. This TCR was recovered from a female donor in good health, enrolled as a control in a pregnancy study. The CDR3: CASSPGQGAHIMGNTIYF. CDR3 DNA sequence: TGTGCCAGCTCACCCGGACAGGGGGCCCATATAATGGGAAACACCATATATTTT.